The clone carrying this T cell receptor (beta chain) showed up many times. Antigen unknown. These data belong to a study of read filtering for tumor transcriptome and immune sequencing. Background on the study: RNA-seq yielded only about 75 to 1,400 TCR reads, IR-seq about 3.5 to 10.27 million.

Sampling of bone marrow took place during active disease in every patient. Molecular barcoded adaptors covering alpha/delta and beta/gamma chains were used on around 370 ng RNA. TCRdb re-called the reads through MiXCR, storing one row per CDR3 protein. This sample has roughly 130,000 distinct CDR3 sequences, with 10% to 15% found just once. Overall study results and limits: Without single-read clonotypes, shared clonotype proportions correlated more between IR-seq and RNA-seq.

Trimming took off 3 bases at V and 1 base at J, with 8 bases between the two ends. The germline V gene encodes CDR1 DFQATT and CDR2 SNEGSKA (reference sequence). The CDR3 is 13 amino acids. V gene TRBV20-1 combines with J gene TRBJ2-3; perhaps TRBD2 as D (6 bases). The clonotype comes from a donor aged 40 or older with multiple myeloma. Sequenced material: a population of CD138-negative cells sorted from bone marrow. CDR3 sequence reads: CSARRDGTDTQYF. CDR3 DNA: TGCAGTGCTAGGCGGGACGGCACAGATACGCAGTATTTT.